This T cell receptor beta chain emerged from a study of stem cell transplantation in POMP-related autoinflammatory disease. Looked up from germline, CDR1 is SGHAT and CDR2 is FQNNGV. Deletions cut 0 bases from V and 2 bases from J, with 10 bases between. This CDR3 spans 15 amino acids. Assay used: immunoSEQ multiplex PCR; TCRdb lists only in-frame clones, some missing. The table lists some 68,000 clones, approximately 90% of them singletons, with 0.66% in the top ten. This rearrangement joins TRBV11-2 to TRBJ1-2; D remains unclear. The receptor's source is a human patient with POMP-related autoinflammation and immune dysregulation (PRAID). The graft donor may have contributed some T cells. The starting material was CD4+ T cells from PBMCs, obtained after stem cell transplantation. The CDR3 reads CASSLDLVRNYGYTF. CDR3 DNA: TGTGCCAGCAGCTTAGATTTAGTTCGGAACTATGGCTACACCTTC.